This T cell receptor (beta chain) was identified in a study of blood T cell repertoires in COVID-19 (dated by TCRdb to 2020 to 2022). About the full investigation: Samples covering the acute and convalescent phases of COVID-19 were provided by collaborators in the United States, Italy and Spain. Where available, HLA class I and class II types were taken from metadata supplied by the sample provider and were not determined by assay-based typing. The samples were drawn from the first 160 participants of the ongoing ImmuneRACE study and from 1,254 subjects provided by 6 global collaborators. The material from the prospective study consisted of cDNA or gDNA derived from T cells, B-cell-depleted T cells, or PBMCs. Sample metadata almost always included a de-identified subject ID, COVID-19 status, age in years and sex. The repertoires were made available in a free public database intended to serve as a resource for research on the immune response to SARS-CoV-2. Subjects who had been exposed to COVID-19, were actively infected with it, or had recovered from it provided the deeply sampled blood TCRbeta repertoires that made up the dataset.

Concerning this clone: Its target antigen remains unknown. Per-base quality was not reported, and no clone a single base away is much larger than it.

Overall results and qualifications from the work: The amount of clinical and demographic metadata varied by source and participant and was provided uncurated.

Here V drops 5 bases and J drops 5 bases, and the junction holds 5 bases not matched to any gene. Spanning cysteine to phenylalanine, the CDR3 consists of 14 amino acids. Kept here is only the CDR3 DNA, which spans 42 bases and is read in frame from base 1. Taken from the germline V gene, the CDR1 and CDR2 loops are MDHEN and SYDVKM. Each collaborating institution followed its own protocols to collect whole blood in K2EDTA tubes. For TCRbeta analysis, collaborators shipped samples as frozen whole blood, isolated PBMCs, or DNA extracted from either of those sample types. TCRbeta CDR3 regions were amplified from genomic DNA using the immunoSEQ Assay, a bias-controlled multiplex PCR. The study's processing was this. Nucleated cell counts per sample were estimated from amplification of reference gene primers within the assay. To quantify the absolute abundance of each unique TCRbeta CDR3 rearrangement, sequence reads were collapsed and filtered. For each sample, productive Simpson clonality was calculated as the square root of Simpson's diversity index over productive rearrangements. TCRdb retrieved this table from immuneACCESS and kept in-frame rearrangements only. Not all clones are present; in checked studies, unresolved V genes account for under half, and no reason is known for the remainder. V, J and clone size derive from that table, while D and trimming were established from the DNA sequence. The sample table holds more than 90,000 clones, of which about nine tenths were seen once. The top ten hold less than 9.5% of the sample.

Sequencing used peripheral blood. This clonotype originated in a human donor in a cohort sampled during active COVID-19. Recombination connected TRBV28 to TRBJ1-4, with 7 bases aligning to TRBD1. The CDR3 region reads CASSPETGNEKLFF. The sequence in DNA is TGTGCCAGCAGTCCCGAGACAGGGAATGAAAAACTGTTTTTT.